This T cell receptor beta chain stems from a study of T-cell memory formation after mild COVID-19. Study conclusions and caveats: Clones contracting over day 15 to 85 were CD4/CD8 balanced, with later expanders leaning CD4+.

5'RACE primed from the constant segment yielded TCR alpha and TCR beta cDNA libraries bearing sample barcodes and UMIs. TCRdb used MiXCR to reprocess the 5' RACE reads, holding one entry per CDR3 protein. The top ten hold about 40% of the sample, which has approximately 100,000 distinct CDR3 sequences, approximately 12% seen once. In regard to this clonotype: The antigen remains undetermined.

The CDR3 has 17 residues. After removal of 8 bases from V and 0 bases from J, the junction contained 10 bases not matched to a gene. The genes are TRBV12-3 or TRBV12-4 and TRBJ2-3, with 11 positions matching TRBD2. The TCR originated in a man between 18 and 29 years old who had mild COVID-19 (a few samples of this study predate the infection). Cell type and time point are not known. The sequenced sample consisted of PBMCs or a T cell subset sorted from them (not recorded which). DNA of the CDR3: TGTGCCAGCGGACCCCATAGCGGGGGGGCTAGCACAGATACGCAGTATTTT. Translating it yields CASGPHSGGASTDTQYF.